The 18 T cell receptor beta chains below were found in one sample sequenced in a study of molecular identifiers for immune sequencing clone quantification. TCRdb redid the calling of the PCR reads with MiXCR, one entry per CDR3 protein. The sample shows approximately 320,000 distinct CDR3 sequences, roughly a quarter of them seen only once. Sample: naive CD8+ T cells from blood, with Jurkat cell RNA spiked in. The subset here: FACS-sorted CD8+CD4-CCR7+CD45RA+ naive T cells. Receptors were obtained from a human donor in good health. Some libraries in this study had Jurkat cell RNA spiked in.

This clonotype was observed at least ten times. The chain combines TRBV19 with TRBJ2-3; 9 bases align to TRBD1. V dropped 5 bases and J dropped 3; count of bases not matched to a gene: 6. This CDR3 is 15 amino acids long. Germline loops: CDR1 LNHDA, CDR2 SQIVND (reference sequence). CDR3 loop: CASSATGGWTDTQYF. CDR3 DNA sequence: TGTGCCAGTAGTGCCACAGGGGGCTGGACAGATACGCAGTATTTT.

J is TRBJ2-3 and V is TRBV9; no clear D gene. The V end lost 0 bases, the J end lost 4 bases, and 6 bases lay between the germline ends. Germline V gene lookup returns CDR1 SGDLS and CDR2 YYNGEE. CDR3 length: 13 amino acids. The CDR3: CASSVESADTQYF. In DNA, the CDR3 is TGTGCCAGCAGCGTAGAATCCGCAGATACGCAGTATTTT.

This clonotype was seen a handful of times. At one end, the junction sequence differs from germline, possibly due to a read error. CDR3 in DNA: TGTGCCAGCAGCTTAGGTATGAACACTAAAGCTTTCTTT. Amino acid sequence: CASSLGMNTKAFF. This chain connects TRBV7-2 to TRBJ1-1, with unresolved D. Germline CDR1 reads SGHTA; CDR2 reads FQGNSA. This CDR3 region has 13 residues. The full variable domain, rest sourced from reference TRBV7-2 and TRBJ1-1, is GAGVSQSPSNKVTEKGKDVELRCDPISGHTALYWYRQSLGQGLEFLIYFQGNSAPDKSGLPSDRFSAERTGGSVSTLTIQRTQQEDSAVYLCASSLGMNTKAFFGQGTRLTVV.

V gene TRBV23-1 combines with J gene TRBJ2-7; TRBD2 matches at 9 bases. TRBV23-1 is an ORF for which the function is uncertain. Trimming cost V 8 bases and J 4 bases; bases outside gene matches: 12. The CDR3 has 15 amino acids. The CDR3 sequence is CASPRRRLAAYEQYF. The CDR3 nucleotides read TGCGCCAGCCCCCGAAGGAGACTAGCGGCTTACGAGCAGTACTTC.

This clonotype has just a few counts. The chain employs TRBV20-1 and TRBJ2-5, with 11 bases aligning to TRBD2. This CDR3 comprises 15 residues. V gave up 4 bases and J gave up 2 bases; unmatched junction bases: 6. Germline V gene lookup returns CDR1 DFQATT and CDR2 SNEGSKA (reference sequence). The CDR3 protein is CSATYPSGGQETQYF. Here the CDR3 DNA reads TGCAGTGCTACCTATCCTAGCGGGGGGCAAGAGACCCAGTACTTC.

This clonotype was found many times. This chain uses TRBV6-6 with TRBJ2-3; no definite D call. Germline CDR1 and CDR2: MNHNY and SVGAGI (reference sequence). The length of the CDR3 is 13 residues. V lost 1 base to trimming and J lost 6 bases, with 8 bases between them. This CDR3 reads CASSYFKSDTQYF. The DNA for the CDR3 is TGTGCCAGCAGTTACTTCAAGAGTGATACGCAGTATTTT.

The chain joins TRBV11-2 to TRBJ2-5; D unclear. The V end was cut by 5 bases, the J end by 2 bases, with 15 bases between. Germline V gives CDR1 SGHAT, CDR2 FQNNGV. The CDR3 has 15 residues. CDR3 nucleotide sequence: TGTGCCAGCAGCCCAGGTTGGCAGAAACAAGAGACCCAGTACTTC. It yields the protein CASSPGWQKQETQYF.

The chain uses TRBV4-1 and TRBJ2-7, with D perhaps matching TRBD2 (5 bases). The CDR3 is made up of 15 amino acids. Trimming removed 6 bases from V and 0 bases from J, with 15 bases in between. From germline, CDR1 is MGHRA and CDR2 YSYEKL. The CDR3 reads CASSRGPGSSYEQYF. The CDR3 region has the DNA TGCGCCAGCAGTCGCGGGCCGGGAAGCTCCTACGAGCAGTACTTC.

This CDR3 reads CASKGQGAYSPLHF. In DNA, the CDR3 is TGTGCCAGCAAAGGACAGGGAGCTTATTCACCCCTCCACTTT. The chain joins TRBV11-2 to TRBJ1-6, with 8 positions matching TRBD1. The CDR3 has 14 residues. V shed 7 bases, J shed 8 bases, and the junction held 7 bases outside the gene matches. Germline V gene sequence: CDR1 SGHAT, CDR2 FQNNGV.

This clonotype has a handful of counts. The V and J genes are TRBV20-1 and TRBJ2-7; a weak D match, TRBD1 (6 bases). The CDR3 sequence is 15 residues long. Trimming stripped 6 bases from V and 6 bases from J, with 24 bases between. Per the germline V gene, CDR1 is DFQATT and CDR2 is SNEGSKA (reference sequence). The CDR3 sequence: CSARGPGMLQVEQYF. CDR3 nucleotide sequence: TGCAGTGCCAGGGGTCCAGGGATGCTTCAGGTCGAGCAGTACTTC.

With regard to this clonotype: Sequence at one end of the junction differs from germline and may be a read error. The chain is built from TRBV7-9 and TRBJ2-2, with TRBD2 as a possible D gene (5 bases). The CDR3 length is 15 residues. Germline assignment: CDR1 SEHNR and CDR2 FQNEAQ (reference sequence). CDR3 sequence: CASSPVERSTGVLFF. The CDR3 DNA reads as TGTGCCAGCAGCCCTGTCGAGCGGAGCACCGGGGTGCTGTTTTTT. The entire variable domain, with the rest obtained from reference TRBV7-9 and TRBJ2-2, is as follows: DTGVSQNPRHKITKRGQNVTFRCDPISEHNRLYWYRQTLGQGPEFLTYFQNEAQLEKSRLLSDRFSAERPKGSFSTLEIQRTEQGDSAMYLCASSPVERSTGVLFFGEGSRLTVL.

The J gene is TRBJ2-3, the V gene TRBV7-9; 7 nucleotides line up with TRBD2. Germline trimming cut 5 bases from V and 2 bases from J; bases unmatched to any gene: 16. Germline-derived CDR1 and CDR2 are SEHNR and FQNEAQ (reference sequence). The CDR3 consists of 18 residues. The CDR3 spells CASSPPIPQRGNTDTQYF. The CDR3, as DNA: TGTGCCAGCAGCCCGCCGATCCCCCAGCGGGGAAACACAGATACGCAGTATTTT.

This clonotype was recorded at least ten times. The chain carries TRBV29-1 and TRBJ2-2, with TRBD1 as a possible D gene (6 bases). Germline-derived CDR1 and CDR2 are SQVTM and ANQGSEA. This CDR3 region has 13 residues. Trimming removed 4 bases at V and 5 bases at J, with 11 bases between. The CDR3: CSVGGQRTGELFF. CDR3 nucleotides: TGCAGCGTTGGGGGACAACGGACCGGGGAGCTGTTTTTT.

A remark on this clonotype: Because the CDR3 is missing its conserved closing phenylalanine or tryptophan, this is likely a read error. J is TRBJ2-1 and V is TRBV4-3, with D possibly being TRBD1 or TRBD2 (6 bases each). This CDR3 is 15 amino acids long. V was clipped by 0 bases and J by 2 bases, with 8 bases between them. Germline CDR1 reads LGHNA; CDR2 reads YSLEER. The CDR3 sequence is CASSQDRGAYNEQFV. The CDR3 coding sequence is TGCGCCAGCAGCCAAGATAGGGGGGCCTACAATGAGCAGTTCGTC.

With respect to this clonotype: One end of the junction does not line up with germline, which may come from a read error. The chain employs TRBV20-1 and TRBJ1-1, with D uncertain. CDR3 length: 13 amino acids. The V gene's germline CDR1 is DFQATT and CDR2 SNEGSKA (reference sequence). The CDR3 loop is CSARDPVTTEALF. The CDR3 nucleotides are TGCAGTGCTAGAGATCCCGTAACTACTGAAGCTCTCTTT.

This clonotype was seen more than once but under ten times. The chain recombines TRBV18 with TRBJ2-3; D might be TRBD2 (5 bases). Looked up from germline, CDR1 is KGHSH and CDR2 is LQKENI. V was trimmed by 3 bases and J by 6 bases, leaving 19 bases between them. This CDR3 has 16 amino acids. CDR3 in DNA: TGTGCCAGCTCACCGGGAACTAGTTTTTTATCCGATACGCAGTATTTT. It translates to CASSPGTSFLSDTQYF.

There are many counts of this clonotype. This chain links TRBV7-9 with TRBJ2-3, with D possibly matching TRBD2 (6 bases). The CDR3 spans 15 residues. Germline CDR1 is SEHNR and CDR2 is FQNEAQ (reference sequence). V was cut by 3 bases and J by 3 bases, with 13 bases left in between. In DNA form, the CDR3 reads TGTGCCAGCAGCTTGGAGCTAGCGTTTACAGATACGCAGTATTTT. It translates to CASSLELAFTDTQYF. Variable domain in full (rest from reference TRBV7-9 and TRBJ2-3): DTGVSQNPRHKITKRGQNVTFRCDPISEHNRLYWYRQTLGQGPEFLTYFQNEAQLEKSRLLSDRFSAERPKGSFSTLEIQRTEQGDSAMYLCASSLELAFTDTQYFGPGTRLTVL.

This clonotype was found many times. This sequence joins TRBV2 and TRBJ1-5; a weak D match, TRBD1 (5 bases). Germline V gene lookup returns CDR1 SNHLY and CDR2 FYNNEI. V lost 10 bases, J lost 5 bases, and 15 bases lay in between. The length of the CDR3 is 13 residues. CDR3 nucleotide sequence: TGTGCCACTAGGGGATCAATTCATCAGCCCCAGCATTTT. Its protein is CATRGSIHQPQHF.